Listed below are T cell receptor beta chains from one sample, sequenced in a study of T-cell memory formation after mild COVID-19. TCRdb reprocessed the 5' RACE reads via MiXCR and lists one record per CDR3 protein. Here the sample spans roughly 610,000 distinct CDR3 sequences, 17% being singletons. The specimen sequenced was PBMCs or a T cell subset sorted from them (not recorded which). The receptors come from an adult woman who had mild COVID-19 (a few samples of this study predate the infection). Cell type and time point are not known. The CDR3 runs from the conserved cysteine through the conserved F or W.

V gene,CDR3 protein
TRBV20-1,CSATGPIGNTIYF
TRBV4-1,CASSQGVAGGTTDTQYF
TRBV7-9,CASSLGVVRAEPLPNEQFF
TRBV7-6,CASSLALGGGGNTIYF
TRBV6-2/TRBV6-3,CASTTGFEAFF
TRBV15,CATSSTGGWETQYF
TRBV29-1,CSASGGYGYTF
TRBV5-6,CASSPWDHQHDNEQFF
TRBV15,CATSGGREAFF
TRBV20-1,CSVPTSGEYEQYF
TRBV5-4,CASSFRRLAGERDEQYF
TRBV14,CASSQARDTAFEQYF
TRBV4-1,CASSQDWDRGRETQYF
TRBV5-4,CASSFRGEAYGYTF
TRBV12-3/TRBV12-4,CASTPGQGQEQYF
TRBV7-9,CVIGETRVVF
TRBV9,CASSALGLAGNGETQYF
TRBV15,CATSRGNTGRSDTEAFF
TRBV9,CASSAGTGQETQYF
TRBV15,CATRGSWESSGNTIYF
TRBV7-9,CASSRAPQGTDTQYF
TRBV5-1,CASSARQGGYEQYF